This is a list of T cell receptor beta chains from one sample in a study of blood T cells in healthy people across ages. TCRdb re-derived calls from the 5' RACE reads in MiXCR, one entry per CDR3 protein. The sample comprises about 630,000 distinct CDR3 sequences, around a fifth of which are singletons, and approximately 3.7% rests with the top ten. Sequenced: blood. Every receptor here comes from a man aged 70 or older in good health. Both conserved end residues are part of each CDR3. D genes are given only for firm matches.

14 | . | TRBV6-2/TRBV6-3 | CASSYERGPYEQYF
16 | TRBD2 | TRBV10-2 | CASSEWLAGPTDTQYF
17 | TRBD2 | TRBV6-2/TRBV6-3 | CASSYPRLAETDNEQFF
13 | . | TRBV2 | CASRVDSAGTQYF
17 | TRBD2 | TRBV20-1 | CSARDQVAGATGDEQFF
12 | . | TRBV3-1 | CASSRSDYEQYF
15 | TRBD1 | TRBV5-1 | CASSSGTGNGYGYTF
13 | TRBD2 | TRBV29-1 | CSVGTGGLNEQYF
11 | . | TRBV12-3/TRBV12-4 | CASSTTYEQYF
13 | . | TRBV10-3 | CAISEGQGETQYF
14 | TRBD2 | TRBV6-5 | CASSQAGGNNEQFF
15 | TRBD1 | TRBV18 | CASSPQGAGNQPRHF
15 | . | TRBV5-1 | CASSTQVAPQETQYF
14 | . | TRBV19 | CASRGQNSYNEQFF
13 | . | TRBV20-1 | CSASPGGGSEQYF
13 | TRBD1 | TRBV9 | CASSGDRGFGCTF
14 | . | TRBV6-5 | CASSPDFPYSPLHF
13 | . | TRBV4-1 | CASSQELVYEQYF
16 | . | TRBV20-1 | CSATYGGASYNSPLHF
12 | . | TRBV20-1 | CSAKGRGDTQYF
18 | TRBD1 | TRBV13 | CASSSDAGTGKNTGELFF
16 | TRBD1 | TRBV3-1 | CASSKAPGTGGYEQYF
16 | TRBD1 | TRBV28 | CASTTMGGDSPYGYTF
14 | . | TRBV15 | CATSKGQGTDEQFF
15 | . | TRBV27 | CASSLKAGANYEQYF
17 | TRBD2 | TRBV5-6 | CASSTGLAGGGTGELFF
14 | TRBD2 | TRBV28 | CASSIAGRSYEQYF
15 | . | TRBV5-6 | CASSLSGTPSYEQYF
14 | . | TRBV7-9 | CASSLGGATDTQYF
15 | TRBD2 | TRBV7-3 | CASSPRVAGYREQYF
15 | . | TRBV7-3 | CASSFPGAGVYEQYF
14 | TRBD1 | TRBV6-5 | CASRGTGKAGELFF
13 | . | TRBV28 | CASSLAVNCEQYF
15 | . | TRBV15 | CATSRASGSTDTQYF
12 | . | TRBV10-3 | CAISDGADTQYF
17 | . | TRBV21-1 | CASSKEGYGSGANVLTF
11 | . | TRBV20-1 | CSASKRETQYF
16 | TRBD2 | TRBV9 | CASSVGTSGSPGELFF
15 | TRBD1 | TRBV7-9 | CASSLARQGSNEQYF
13 | . | TRBV6-2/TRBV6-3 | CAIRDTLLETQYF
15 | TRBD2 | TRBV20-1 | CSAGGLAGVGDEQFF
16 | . | TRBV9 | CASSVDGEPMNTEAFF
18 | TRBD2 | TRBV14 | CASSQAGWTSGENNEQFF
15 | . | TRBV7-9 | CASSPVAKGTYEQYF
15 | TRBD1 | TRBV29-1 | CSVEDLGTGTNEQYF
13 | . | TRBV2 | CASKSPGTDTQYF
14 | . | TRBV27 | CASSLSRESTEAFF
15 | TRBD2 | TRBV9 | CASSVGRAGVNEQFF
13 | . | TRBV6-4 | CASSARSTGELFF
14 | . | TRBV5-1 | CASSAPPGTGELFF
14 | . | TRBV9 | CASSVDQGRETQYF
14 | . | TRBV5-1 | CASSSSTQGDGYTF
14 | . | TRBV5-1 | CASSLRSNTGELFF
16 | TRBD1 | TRBV4-1 | CASSQDGQGNNYGYTF
19 | . | TRBV9 | CASSVVGPGQRATYNEQFF
17 | . | TRBV7-9 | CASSLVAGGLSTDTQYF
14 | TRBD1 | TRBV20-1 | CSAGQGLGKETQYF